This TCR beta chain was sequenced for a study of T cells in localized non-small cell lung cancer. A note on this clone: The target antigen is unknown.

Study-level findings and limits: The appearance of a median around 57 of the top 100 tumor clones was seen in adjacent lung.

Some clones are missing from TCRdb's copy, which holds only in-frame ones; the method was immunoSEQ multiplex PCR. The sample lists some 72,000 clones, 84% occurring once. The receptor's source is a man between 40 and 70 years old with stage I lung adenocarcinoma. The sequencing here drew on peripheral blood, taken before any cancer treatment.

CDR3 nucleotides: TGTGCCAGCAGGGGAAGGAACACTGAAGCTTTCTTT. Translating gives CASRGRNTEAFF. V and J are TRBV6-5 and TRBJ1-1; D ambiguous. This CDR3 is built from 12 residues. With 6 bases removed from V and 1 base from J, the gap between germline ends came to 6 bases. Germline V gives CDR1 MNHEY, CDR2 SVGAGI.